Below, one T cell receptor (beta chain) is given with its context. The antigen remains unidentified. The sample belongs to a study of blood T cells in healthy people across ages. Study-wide results and limits: Versus aged donors, long-lived donors had higher diversity and more naive CD4+ cells. Expanded clonotype changes were possibly confounded by unknown donor CMV status. In older individuals, TCR beta diversity per million T cells was lower, falling roughly linearly with age.

CDR1 ENHRY and CDR2 SYGVKD come from the germline V gene. V lost 6 bases and J 0 bases, leaving 12 bases between the germline ends. The CDR3 runs to 14 residues. It was with a sample-barcoded 5' primer and a J-beta primer mix that a second PCR of roughly 7 to 11 cycles was run. Each CDR3 protein gets one entry after TCRdb re-called the 5' RACE reads with MiXCR. The sample yields about 1.4 million distinct CDR3 sequences, roughly 60% seen once. Each donor was a healthy Caucasian individual from Russia, aged roughly 6 to 90. The sequenced sample consisted of blood. The chain employs TRBV10-3 and TRBJ2-7, with D possibly being TRBD1 (5 bases). The clonotype originates from a man aged 18 to 35 in good health. The CDR3 reads CAISFRESSYEQYF. CDR3 coding DNA: TGTGCCATCAGCTTCAGGGAAAGCTCCTACGAGCAGTACTTC.